The 27 T cell receptor beta chains below come from one sample, sequenced in a study of cytomegalovirus exposure and HLA in healthy donors. The PCR made use of 60 Vbeta and 13 Jbeta primers. Only in-frame clones appear in the TCRdb table, and some are missing; sequencing was by immunoSEQ multiplex PCR. The profile shows 150,000 to 200,000 clones, around 81% of them singletons. What was sequenced was PBMCs. The receptors were sampled from a woman under 40 in good health and CMV-seronegative.

This chain joins TRBV21-1 and TRBJ1-1. TRBV21-1 is flagged as a pseudogene. This CDR3 spans 15 amino acids. The CDR3 protein is CASSLRTEKNTEAFF. The DNA of the CDR3 is TGTGCCAGCAGCCTCCGAACGGAGAAGAACACTGAAGCTTTCTTT.

The chain uses TRBV25-1 and TRBJ2-1; 8 bases map to TRBD2. Trimming removed 4 bases from V and 7 bases from J; junction bases left unmatched: 12. CDR3 size: 16 residues. Germline values: CDR1 MGHDK, CDR2 SYGVNS. CDR3 amino acids: CASSGPSGGGGNEQFF. CDR3 DNA: TGTGCCAGCAGTGGGCCGAGCGGGGGAGGTGGGAATGAGCAGTTCTTC.

The chain joins TRBV5-4 to TRBJ1-1; maybe TRBD1 (6 bases). V lost 2 bases and J lost 0, with 11 bases in between. This CDR3 is built from 15 residues. Per germline, CDR1 SGHNT and CDR2 YYREEE (reference sequence). CDR3 sequence: CASSFSQGLNTEAFF. The CDR3 DNA reads as TGTGCCAGCAGCTTTAGTCAGGGGCTGAACACTGAAGCTTTCTTT.

This clone appeared a few times. V usage is TRBV5-4 and J usage is TRBJ1-2, with 8 positions matching TRBD1. The junction had 7 bases not matched to a gene; V was cut back by 4 bases and J by 2 bases. This CDR3 region has 15 residues. From germline, CDR1 is SGHNT and CDR2 YYREEE (reference sequence). The CDR3 here is CASSLGQGANYGYTF. The CDR3 DNA is TGTGCCAGCAGCCTGGGGCAGGGGGCGAACTATGGCTACACCTTC.

The rearrangement uses TRBV30 and TRBJ2-4; 7 bases are a match to TRBD2. The CDR3 extends over 15 amino acids. Germline V gene lookup returns CDR1 GTSNPN and CDR2 SVGIG (reference sequence). The junction had 6 bases not matched to a gene; V was cut back by 1 base and J by 3 bases. This CDR3 reads CAWSGGGVGKNIQYF. CDR3 bases: TGTGCCTGGAGTGGGGGAGGGGTTGGCAAAAACATTCAGTACTTC.

This chain connects TRBV13 to TRBJ2-1; the D is unclear. Germline V gene lookup returns CDR1 PRHDT and CDR2 FYEKMQ (reference sequence). CDR3 length equals 14 residues. V was cut by 1 base and J by 7 bases, with 11 bases left in between. The CDR3 DNA sequence: TGTGCCAGCAGCTTAGTGGCCAGGCTTAATGAGCAGTTCTTC. This codes for CASSLVARLNEQFF.

This clone was detected only a few times. V gene TRBV11-2 combines with J gene TRBJ2-7; D is uncertain. CDR3 length equals 11 residues. V was trimmed by 2 bases and J by 4 bases, leaving 3 bases between them. In germline, CDR1 is SGHAT, CDR2 FQNNGV. CDR3 sequence reads: CASSLHYEQYF. The CDR3 DNA reads as TGTGCCAGCAGCTTACATTACGAGCAGTACTTC.

The chain recombines TRBV19 with TRBJ2-2; 7 nucleotides align to TRBD1. Germline V gene sequence: CDR1 LNHDA, CDR2 SQIVND (reference sequence). The CDR3 sequence is 13 residues long. Losses at the gene ends were 8 bases for V and 6 bases for J; bases not matched to a gene: 6. DNA for the CDR3: TGTGCCAGTGTCCGGGACAGCCCCGGGGAGCTGTTTTTT. Protein: CASVRDSPGELFF.

The chain links TRBV5-1 to TRBJ2-1; no clear D gene. The germline V gene encodes CDR1 SGHRS and CDR2 YFSETQ. CDR3 length: 15 amino acids. V was pared by 1 base and J by 0 bases, with 8 bases between. The CDR3 here is CASSLMSGSYNEQFF. In DNA form, the CDR3 reads TGCGCCAGCAGCTTGATGTCAGGCTCCTACAATGAGCAGTTCTTC.

The chain has TRBV9 and TRBJ2-3, with TRBD2 as a possible D gene (6 bases). The CDR3 has 15 amino acids. Deletions cut 1 base from V and 1 base from J, with 10 bases between. The germline V gene has CDR1 SGDLS and CDR2 YYNGEE. This chain's CDR3 is CASSVLSGGTDTQYF. CDR3 in DNA: TGTGCCAGCAGCGTACTGTCGGGGGGCACAGATACGCAGTATTTT. The full variable domain, in which reference TRBV9 and TRBJ2-3 provide the parts outside the CDR3, is DSGVTQTPKHLITATGQRVTLRCSPRSGDLSVYWYQQSLDQGLQFLIQYYNGEERAKGNILERFSAQQFPDLHSELNLSSLELGDSALYFCASSVLSGGTDTQYFGPGTRLTVL.

The rearrangement joins TRBV7-9 to TRBJ2-1; TRBD2 agrees at 15 bases. In germline, CDR1 is SEHNR, CDR2 FQNEAQ (reference sequence). V dropped 3 bases and J dropped 2; count of bases not matched to a gene: 8. The CDR3 contains 19 residues. In DNA, the CDR3 is TGTGCCAGCAGCTTGGCTGGGACTAGCGGGAGGACGGCCTACAATGAGCAGTTCTTC. It is translated as CASSLAGTSGRTAYNEQFF.

J is TRBJ1-3 and V is TRBV5-6; D uncertain. The CDR3 is 14 residues long. Germline lookup yields CDR1 SGHDT and CDR2 YYEEEE. Trimming removed 0 bases from V and 2 bases from J, with 6 bases in between. CDR3 loop: CASSLASPGNTIYF. For the CDR3, the DNA is TGTGCCAGCAGCTTGGCCTCCCCTGGAAACACCATATATTTT. The full variable domain, rest sourced from reference TRBV5-6 and TRBJ1-3, is DAGVTQSPTHLIKTRGQQVTLRCSPKSGHDTVSWYQQALGQGPQFIFQYYEEEERQRGNFPDRFSGHQFPNYSSELNVNALLLGDSALYLCASSLASPGNTIYFGEGSWLTVV.

This rearrangement joins TRBV27 to TRBJ2-1, with 12 bases identical to TRBD2. The germline V gene has CDR1 MNHEY and CDR2 SMNVEV (reference sequence). V lost 5 bases, J lost 9 bases, and 11 bases stayed unmatched. The CDR3 totals 16 residues. The CDR3 loop is CASSNLAGGLYGEQFF. CDR3 coding DNA: TGTGCCAGCAGTAACCTAGCGGGAGGGCTTTATGGTGAGCAGTTCTTC.

A word on this clone: Germline is not matched at one junction end, which may reflect a read error. CDR3 protein: CASSLLRDSKQPQHF. CDR3 bases: TGTGCCAGCAGTTTACTTCGGGACAGCAAGCAGCCCCAGCATTTT. The V and J genes are TRBV28 and TRBJ1-5; TRBD1 agrees at 7 bases. The germline V gene has CDR1 MDHEN and CDR2 SYDVKM. The CDR3 runs 15 residues.

Only a few counts were recorded for this clone. The rearrangement links TRBV19 to TRBJ1-4, with 7 positions matching TRBD1. CDR3 length equals 16 residues. The trim removed 6 bases at V and 0 bases at J, leaving 7 bases unmatched. CDR1 is LNHDA and CDR2 is SQIVND in the germline V gene (reference sequence). The CDR3 spells CASSEHQGATNEKLFF. The CDR3 DNA sequence: TGTGCCAGTAGCGAACATCAGGGGGCAACTAATGAAAAACTGTTTTTT.

This clone was counted a few times. The gene calls are TRBV6-5 and TRBJ1-2; 7 nucleotides align to TRBD1. The CDR3 is made up of 12 amino acids. J gave up 5 bases and V 6 bases, and 3 bases lay outside the gene matches. The V gene's germline CDR1 is MNHEY and CDR2 SVGAGI. The DNA of the CDR3 is TGTGCCAGCAGGGACAGGTCTTATGGCTACACCTTC. This codes for CASRDRSYGYTF.

The chain employs TRBV27 and TRBJ2-7, with D unresolved. The CDR3 spans 11 residues. The V and J ends lost 6 bases and 2 bases respectively, with 5 bases between them. Germline CDR1 reads MNHEY; CDR2 reads SMNVEV (reference sequence). CDR3 coding DNA: TGTGCCAGCAGGACTCCCTACGAGCAGTACTTC. As protein: CASRTPYEQYF.

V and J are TRBV10-3 and TRBJ2-1; D gene unclear. CDR1 ENHRY and CDR2 SYGVKD come from the germline V gene. The germline V and J ends were trimmed by 2 bases and 4 bases, with 6 bases remaining between them. CDR3 length: 13 amino acids. CDR3: CAISEPQYNEQFF. The CDR3 coding sequence is TGTGCCATCAGTGAGCCCCAATACAATGAGCAGTTCTTC.

This clone was counted a single time. V and J are TRBV7-2 and TRBJ2-5; a possible D gene is TRBD2 (5 bases). The CDR3 consists of 13 residues. V gave up 2 bases and J gave up 5 bases, with 9 bases separating them. The germline V gene encodes CDR1 SGHTA and CDR2 FQGNSA. This CDR3 reads CASSLSGLETQYF. As DNA, the CDR3 is TGTGCCAGCAGCTTATCGGGGTTGGAGACCCAGTACTTC.

The chain is built from TRBV25-1 and TRBJ1-1, with D uncertain. Germline V CDR1 and CDR2: MGHDK, SYGVNS. The CDR3 runs 12 residues. Trimming shortened V by 8 bases and J by 6 bases, and 13 bases separated the two germline ends. For the CDR3, the DNA is TGTGCCAGCGGAGGGCGGGGATCTGAAGCTTTCTTT. Translation gives CASGGRGSEAFF.

The chain links TRBV5-6 to TRBJ1-5, with a weak D call TRBD1 (5 bases). Germline lookup yields CDR1 SGHDT and CDR2 YYEEEE. The CDR3 totals 14 residues. Between the trimmed V and J ends, which lost 3 bases and 4 bases, there was a span of 11 bases. The CDR3 sequence: CASSSGQTNQPQHF. The CDR3 DNA sequence: TGTGCCAGCAGCTCCGGACAAACAAATCAGCCCCAGCATTTT.

This clone was counted only a few times. The chain combines TRBV7-2 with TRBJ2-4, with 13 bases lining up with TRBD2. This CDR3 comprises 16 residues. J was trimmed by 9 bases and V by 4 bases; bases with no gene match: 9. Germline lookup yields CDR1 SGHTA and CDR2 FQGNSA. The CDR3 nucleotides are TGTGCCAGCAGCTCAAGACTAGCGGGGGGCCATGGCATTCAGTACTTC. Amino acid sequence: CASSSRLAGGHGIQYF.

The chain carries TRBV6-5 and TRBJ1-5, with D possibly TRBD1 on 6 matching bases. CDR1 is MNHEY and CDR2 is SVGAGI in the germline V gene. This CDR3 region has 14 residues. The V end was cut by 5 bases, the J end by 8 bases, with 16 bases between. The CDR3 DNA follows: TGTGCCAGCAGTCTACAGGGTTCTTTGGAGCCCCAGCATTTT. Its protein is CASSLQGSLEPQHF.

Points on this clone: In the same sample, other DNA sequences code for this CDR3. The chain is built from TRBV19 and TRBJ2-2; 8 positions match TRBD2. This CDR3 spans 14 amino acids. The V segment lost 3 bases and the J segment 4 bases; nucleotides outside the gene matches: 1. In germline, CDR1 is LNHDA, CDR2 SQIVND (reference sequence). As DNA, the CDR3 is TGTGCCAGTAGTATCGGGGGGGGCACCGGGGAGCTGTTTTTT. The encoded protein is CASSIGGGTGELFF. The full variable domain, rest sourced from reference TRBV19 and TRBJ2-2, is DGGITQSPKYLFRKEGQNVTLSCEQNLNHDAMYWYRQDPGQGLRLIYYSQIVNDFQKGDIAEGYSVSREKKESFPLTVTSAQKNPTAFYLCASSIGGGTGELFFGEGSRLTVL.

The V gene is TRBV10-2, the J gene TRBJ2-5; 10 bases match TRBD2. Germline V gives CDR1 WSHSY, CDR2 SAAADI. The CDR3 is 15 residues long. Trimming cost V 6 bases and J 3 bases; bases outside gene matches: 7. CDR3 nucleotides: TGCGCCAGCAGCCTACTAGCGGGGCAAGAAGAGACCCAGTACTTC. Translated, it gives CASSLLAGQEETQYF.

Details on this clone: The limits of the CDR3 on the DNA are not certain, so only TCRdb's listed CDR3 is given. The chain joins TRBV28 to TRBJ2-2; the table's TRBD1 call for D was not verified on the DNA. The CDR3 length equals 14 residues, ends included. The germline V gene has CDR1 MDHEN and CDR2 SYDVKM. CDR3 sequence: CASRDRDSPGSCFF.

The chain employs TRBV9 and TRBJ2-5; 9 bases align to TRBD1. The CDR3 has 15 amino acids. The germline V gene encodes CDR1 SGDLS and CDR2 YYNGEE. Trimming removed 1 base from V and 5 bases from J; junction bases left unmatched: 6. CDR3 DNA sequence: TGTGCCAGCAGCGTAAACAGGGGGCGAGGGGAGACCCAGTACTTC. It translates to CASSVNRGRGETQYF. Variable domain in full (rest from reference TRBV9 and TRBJ2-5): DSGVTQTPKHLITATGQRVTLRCSPRSGDLSVYWYQQSLDQGLQFLIQYYNGEERAKGNILERFSAQQFPDLHSELNLSSLELGDSALYFCASSVNRGRGETQYFGPGTRLLVL.